Here is one T cell receptor (beta chain) with its context. Its specificity is not known. The junction had 9 bases not matched to a gene; V was cut back by 3 bases and J by 5 bases. In germline, CDR1 is MNHEY, CDR2 SMNVEV (reference sequence). CDR3 length equals 16 residues. This sample was taken from a study of cytomegalovirus exposure and HLA in healthy donors. Study-wide findings and caveats: Both high specificity and high sensitivity reportedly marked the classifier's diagnosis of cytomegalovirus status. CMV antigen specificity was confirmed in vitro for three CMV-associated chains. Subsequent analysis revealed that first-cohort TCR clusters tended to co-occur in the approximately 120 validation repertoires.

The assay was immunoSEQ multiplex PCR, and TCRdb's table has in-frame clones only and misses some. The sample holds about 56,000 clones, more than 80% seen once. Separate from the roughly 700-subject first cohort was the roughly 130-subject validation cohort, to which the donors belonged. The genes are TRBV27 and TRBJ2-2; 7 positions match TRBD2. This TCR was recovered from a young man in good health and CMV-seronegative. The sequenced material came from PBMCs. The CDR3: CASSFGGGRRTGELFF. CDR3 bases: TGTGCCAGCAGTTTTGGGGGAGGGCGTCGAACCGGGGAGCTGTTTTTT.